A selection of T cell receptor beta chains follows, all from one sample in a study of tumor and adjacent non-tumor tissue in lung cancer. TCRdb used MiXCR to reprocess the multiplex PCR reads, holding one entry per CDR3 protein. The sample yields more than 85,000 distinct CDR3 sequences, 75% seen once. The sequenced sample was lung tumor tissue. The receptors here all came from an older woman with non-small cell lung cancer. The CDR3 runs from the conserved cysteine through the conserved F or W. D genes are given only for firm matches. Size values are once, few and many counts, or a class for expanded clones, and some rows have none.

V: TRBV5-4
size: NA
D: NA
J: TRBJ2-5
DNA: TGTGCCAGCAGCCACCGGAGGAACAGCGTTGAAGAGACCCAGTACTTC
CDR3: CASSHRRNSVEETQYF

V: TRBV12-3/TRBV12-4
size: NA
D: NA
J: TRBJ2-3
DNA: TGTGCTAGTCGCGGGGACAGCGGGAACCCCACAGATACGCAGTATTTT
CDR3: CASRGDSGNPTDTQYF

V: TRBV28
size: NA
D: NA
J: TRBJ1-2
DNA: TGTGCCAGCGATAACACTTGGGGCTACACCTTC
CDR3: CASDNTWGYTF

V: TRBV11-2
size: medium-sized
D: NA
J: TRBJ2-2
DNA: TGTGCCAGCAGCCCTCGGAGGGCCGGGGAGCTGTTTTTT
CDR3: CASSPRRAGELFF

V: TRBV11-2
size: NA
D: NA
J: TRBJ1-2
DNA: TGTGCCAGCAGCTCACTAAACGGATTTAACTATGATTGCACCTTC
CDR3: CASSSLNGFNYDCTF

V: TRBV14
size: NA
D: NA
J: TRBJ1-1
DNA: TGTGCCAGCAGGGCCGGACGGGGGGGAACTGAAGCTTCCTTT
CDR3: CASRAGRGGTEASF

V: TRBV28
size: NA
D: TRBD1
J: TRBJ1-1
DNA: TGTGCCAGCAGCAGTCTCATCGGGACAGTTGGGGAAACTGAAGCTTTCTTT
CDR3: CASSSLIGTVGETEAFF

V: TRBV6-2/TRBV6-3
size: NA
D: NA
J: TRBJ2-7
DNA: TGTGCCAGCAGTTACCGCTTAGGGAGCTCCTACGAGCAGTACTTC
CDR3: CASSYRLGSSYEQYF

V: TRBV15
size: NA
D: TRBD2
J: TRBJ2-3
DNA: TGTGCCACCAGCAGAGGCGGGAGGGCTGGCACAGATACGCAGTATTTT
CDR3: CATSRGGRAGTDTQYF

V: TRBV7-8
size: NA
D: TRBD2
J: TRBJ2-5
DNA: TGTGCCAGCAGCTTTAGACTAGCGTGGGCTTCAGAGACACAGTACTTC
CDR3: CASSFRLAWASETQYF

V: TRBV11-2
size: NA
D: NA
J: TRBJ2-1
DNA: TGTGCCTGCAGCTTGGGGAGACAGACCAGCTCCTGCAATGAGCAGTCCTTC
CDR3: CACSLGRQTSSCNEQSF

V: TRBV28
size: NA
D: NA
J: TRBJ1-1
DNA: TGTGCCATAGCGACGGACAGGAACACTGAAGCTTTCTTT
CDR3: CAIATDRNTEAFF

V: TRBV6-2/TRBV6-3
size: NA
D: TRBD2
J: TRBJ2-1
DNA: TGTGCCAGCAGTCTCAGCGGGAGGGTATCTGTCAGTGAGCATTTCTTC
CDR3: CASSLSGRVSVSEHFF

V: TRBV20-1
size: many
D: NA
J: TRBJ2-7
DNA: TGCAGTGCTAGACGACAGTACGAGCAGTACTTC
CDR3: CSARRQYEQYF